The 7 T cell receptor beta chains given below trace back to one sample, sequenced in a study of tumor T cells in aggressive B-cell lymphoma. Assay: immunoSEQ multiplex PCR; the TCRdb copy retains only in-frame clones and omits some. The data show roughly 2,400 clones, with roughly 95% seen just once and 2% to 3% held by the top ten. The sample was tumor tissue. The receptors were gathered from an adult with diffuse large B cell lymphoma.

CDR3 loop: CASSLAGLGAQPQHF. The CDR3 coding sequence is TGTGCCAGCAGCTTAGCCGGGTTAGGGGCTCAGCCCCAGCATTTT. The chain combines TRBV7-2 with TRBJ1-5, with a possible D match to TRBD1 (5 bases). CDR1 is SGHTA and CDR2 is FQGNSA in the germline V gene. V gave up 0 bases and J gave up 6 bases, with 12 bases separating them. There are 15 residues in the CDR3.

The V and J genes are TRBV6-5 and TRBJ2-7; no clear D. Germline assignment: CDR1 MNHEY and CDR2 SVGAGI. The length of the CDR3 is 15 residues. V lost 2 bases to trimming and J lost 0 bases, with 11 bases between them. The CDR3 DNA sequence: TGTGCCAGCAGTTACCTCCAGATCCACTCCTACGAGCAGTACTTC. The encoded protein is CASSYLQIHSYEQYF.

The rearrangement joins TRBV2 to TRBJ2-5; TRBD2 is a possible D gene (6 bases). CDR3 size: 12 residues. Germline CDR1 SNHLY, CDR2 FYNNEI. Deletions cut 8 bases from V and 5 bases from J, with 12 bases between. The CDR3 nucleotides are TGTGCCAGCGCTAGACTAGTTGAGACCCAGTACTTC. Amino acids: CASARLVETQYF.

This clone appeared a single time. The V call is TRBV6-4, the J call TRBJ1-2, with D maybe TRBD1 (6 bases). Germline CDR1 reads MRHNA; CDR2 reads SNTAGT. The CDR3 totals 13 residues. V shed 4 bases and J shed 13 bases, with 19 bases lying between them. This chain's CDR3 is CASSVSLQGSATF. In nucleotides, the CDR3 is TGTGCCAGCAGTGTCTCCTTACAGGGCTCGGCCACCTTC.

The V call is TRBV7-9, the J call TRBJ1-2, with TRBD1 matching over 8 bases. CDR3 length: 15 residues. The J segment lost 3 bases and the V segment lost 5 bases, leaving 8 bases of the junction unmatched. Germline-derived CDR1 and CDR2 are SEHNR and FQNEAQ (reference sequence). The CDR3 DNA is TGTGCCAGCAGCACAGGCAGGGGGCGTGACTATGGCTACACCTTC. It codes for CASSTGRGRDYGYTF.

The chain is built from TRBV19 and TRBJ1-1; 8 positions match TRBD1. The V gene end was trimmed by 6 bases and the J gene end by 8 bases; junction bases not matched to a gene: 11. Germline CDR1 reads LNHDA; CDR2 reads SQIVND (reference sequence). The CDR3 is made up of 14 amino acids. The CDR3 DNA reads TGTGCCAGTAGCTCGGACAGGGTCTCTGCCGAAGCTTTCTTT. Translated: CASSSDRVSAEAFF. Variable domain in full (rest from reference TRBV19 and TRBJ1-1): DGGITQSPKYLFRKEGQNVTLSCEQNLNHDAMYWYRQDPGQGLRLIYYSQIVNDFQKGDIAEGYSVSREKKESFPLTVTSAQKNPTAFYLCASSSDRVSAEAFFGQGTRLTVV.

This clone appeared a few times. The J gene is TRBJ2-7, the V gene TRBV15, with TRBD1 matching over 9 bases. The CDR3 consists of 14 residues. V gave up 2 bases and J gave up 3 bases; unmatched junction bases: 2. Germline CDR1 LNHNV, CDR2 YYDKDF (reference sequence). The CDR3: CATSRPGQGYEQYF. As DNA, the CDR3 is TGTGCCACCAGCAGACCGGGACAGGGCTACGAGCAGTACTTC.